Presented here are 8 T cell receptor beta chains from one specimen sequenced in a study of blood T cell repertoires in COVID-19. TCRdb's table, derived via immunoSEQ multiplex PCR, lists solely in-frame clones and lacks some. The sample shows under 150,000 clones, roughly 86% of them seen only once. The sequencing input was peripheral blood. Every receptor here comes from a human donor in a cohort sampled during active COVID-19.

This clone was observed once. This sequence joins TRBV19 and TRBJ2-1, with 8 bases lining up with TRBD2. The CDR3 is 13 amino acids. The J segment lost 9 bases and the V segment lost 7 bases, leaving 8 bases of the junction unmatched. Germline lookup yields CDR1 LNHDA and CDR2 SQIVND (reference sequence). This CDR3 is CASIGTRPTEQFF. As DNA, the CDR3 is TGTGCCAGTATCGGGACTAGGCCAACTGAGCAGTTCTTC.

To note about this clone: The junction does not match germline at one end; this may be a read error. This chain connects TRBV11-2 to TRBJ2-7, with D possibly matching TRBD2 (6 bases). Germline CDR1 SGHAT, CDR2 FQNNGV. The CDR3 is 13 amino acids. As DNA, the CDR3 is TGTGCCAGCACCTTAGCGGTCTCCTACGAGCAGTACTTC. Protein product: CASTLAVSYEQYF.

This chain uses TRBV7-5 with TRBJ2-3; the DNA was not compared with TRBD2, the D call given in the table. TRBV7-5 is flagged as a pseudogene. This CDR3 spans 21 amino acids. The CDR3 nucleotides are TGTGCCAGAAGCCCTGCTCGAGGCCCGGGTCGGGGGGCCCCTCAAACAGATACGCAGTATTTT. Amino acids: CARSPARGPGRGAPQTDTQYF.

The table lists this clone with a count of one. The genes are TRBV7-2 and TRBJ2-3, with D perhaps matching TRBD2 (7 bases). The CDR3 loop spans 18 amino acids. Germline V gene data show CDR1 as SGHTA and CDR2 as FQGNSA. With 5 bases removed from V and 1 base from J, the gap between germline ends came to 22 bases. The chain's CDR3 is CASSPRGASGFRTDTQYF. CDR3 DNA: TGTGCCAGCAGCCCCAGGGGAGCTAGCGGTTTCCGCACAGATACGCAGTATTTT. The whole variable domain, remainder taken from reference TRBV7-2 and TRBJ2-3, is GAGVSQSPSNKVTEKGKDVELRCDPISGHTALYWYRQSLGQGLEFLIYFQGNSAPDKSGLPSDRFSAERTGGSVSTLTIQRTQQEDSAVYLCASSPRGASGFRTDTQYFGPGTRLTVL.

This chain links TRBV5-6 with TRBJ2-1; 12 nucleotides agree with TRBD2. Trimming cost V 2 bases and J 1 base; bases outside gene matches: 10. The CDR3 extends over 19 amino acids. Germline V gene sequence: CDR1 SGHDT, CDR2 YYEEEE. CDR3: CASSFPTSLAGGSYNEQFF. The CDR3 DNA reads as TGTGCCAGCAGCTTTCCAACCTCACTAGCGGGGGGTTCCTACAATGAGCAGTTCTTC.

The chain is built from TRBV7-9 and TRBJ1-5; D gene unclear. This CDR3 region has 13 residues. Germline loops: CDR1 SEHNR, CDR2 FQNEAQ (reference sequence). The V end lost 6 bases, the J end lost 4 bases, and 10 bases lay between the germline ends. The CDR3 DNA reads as TGTGCCAGCAGGCCAGACGGGAATCAGCCCCAGCATTTT. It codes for CASRPDGNQPQHF.

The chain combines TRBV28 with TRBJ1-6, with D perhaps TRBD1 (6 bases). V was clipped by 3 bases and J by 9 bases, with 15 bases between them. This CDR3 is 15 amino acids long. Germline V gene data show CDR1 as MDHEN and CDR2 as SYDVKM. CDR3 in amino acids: CASSFRGSGGSPLHF. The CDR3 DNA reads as TGTGCCAGCAGTTTCAGGGGATCTGGCGGTTCACCCCTCCACTTT.

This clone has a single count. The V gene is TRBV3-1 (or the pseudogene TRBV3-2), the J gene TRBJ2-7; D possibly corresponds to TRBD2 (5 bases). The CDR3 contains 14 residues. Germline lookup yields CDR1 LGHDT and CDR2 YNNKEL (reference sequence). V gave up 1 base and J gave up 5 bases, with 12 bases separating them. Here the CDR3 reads CASSQVRAGNEQYF. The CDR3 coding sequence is TGTGCCAGCAGCCAAGTCCGGGCCGGGAACGAGCAGTACTTC.